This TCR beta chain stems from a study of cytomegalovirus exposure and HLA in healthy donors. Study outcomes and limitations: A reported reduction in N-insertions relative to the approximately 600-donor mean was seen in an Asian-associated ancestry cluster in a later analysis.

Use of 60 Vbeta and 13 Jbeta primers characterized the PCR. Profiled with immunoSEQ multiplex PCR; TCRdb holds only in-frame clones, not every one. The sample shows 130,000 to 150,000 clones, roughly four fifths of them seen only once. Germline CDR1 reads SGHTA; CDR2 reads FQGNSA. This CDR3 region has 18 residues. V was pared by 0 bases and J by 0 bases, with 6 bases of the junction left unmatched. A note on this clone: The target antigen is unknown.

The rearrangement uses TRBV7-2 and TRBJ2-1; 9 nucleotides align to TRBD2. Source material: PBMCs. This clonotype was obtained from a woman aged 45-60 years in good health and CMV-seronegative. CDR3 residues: CASSLALSGGSSYNEQFF. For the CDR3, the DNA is TGTGCCAGCAGCTTAGCACTTAGCGGGGGTTCCTCCTACAATGAGCAGTTCTTC.